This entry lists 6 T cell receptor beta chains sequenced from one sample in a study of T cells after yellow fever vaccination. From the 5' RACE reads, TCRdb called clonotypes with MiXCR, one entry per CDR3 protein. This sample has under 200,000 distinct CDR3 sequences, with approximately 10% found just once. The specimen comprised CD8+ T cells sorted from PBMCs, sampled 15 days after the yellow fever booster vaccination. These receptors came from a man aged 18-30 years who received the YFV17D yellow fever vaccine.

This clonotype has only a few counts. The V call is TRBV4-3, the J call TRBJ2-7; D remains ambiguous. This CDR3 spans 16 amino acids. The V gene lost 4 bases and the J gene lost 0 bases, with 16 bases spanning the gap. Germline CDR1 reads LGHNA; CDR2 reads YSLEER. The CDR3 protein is CASSRPTRVSSYEQYV. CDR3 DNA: TGCGCCAGCAGCCGACCGACAAGGGTCAGCTCCTACGAGCAGTACGTC.

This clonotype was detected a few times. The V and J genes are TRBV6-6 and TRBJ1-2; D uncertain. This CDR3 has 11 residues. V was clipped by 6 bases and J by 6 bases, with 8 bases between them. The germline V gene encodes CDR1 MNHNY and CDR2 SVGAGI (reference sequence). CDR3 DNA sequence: TGTGCCAGCAGCGCCGGGGATGGCTACACCTTC. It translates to CASSAGDGYTF.

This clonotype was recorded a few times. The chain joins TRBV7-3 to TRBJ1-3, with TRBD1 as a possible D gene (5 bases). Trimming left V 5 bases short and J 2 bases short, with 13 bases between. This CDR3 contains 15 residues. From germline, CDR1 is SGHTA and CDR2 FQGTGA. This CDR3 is CASSPSGTPGNTIYF. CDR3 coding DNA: TGTGCCAGCAGCCCCAGTGGGACGCCTGGAAACACCATATATTTT.

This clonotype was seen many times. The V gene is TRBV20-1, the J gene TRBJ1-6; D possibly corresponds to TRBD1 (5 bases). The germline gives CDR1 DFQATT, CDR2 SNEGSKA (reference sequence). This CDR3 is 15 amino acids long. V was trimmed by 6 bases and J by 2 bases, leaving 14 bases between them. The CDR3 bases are TGCAGTGCCATTGACAGAACAACCTATAATTCACCCCTCCACTTT. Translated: CSAIDRTTYNSPLHF.

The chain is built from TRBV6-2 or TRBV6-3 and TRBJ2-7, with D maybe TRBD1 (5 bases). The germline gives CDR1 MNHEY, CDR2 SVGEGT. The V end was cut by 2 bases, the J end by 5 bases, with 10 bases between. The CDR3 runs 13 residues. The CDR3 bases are TGTGCCAGCAGTTACCTCAGGGCAGACGAGCAGTACGTC. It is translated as CASSYLRADEQYV.

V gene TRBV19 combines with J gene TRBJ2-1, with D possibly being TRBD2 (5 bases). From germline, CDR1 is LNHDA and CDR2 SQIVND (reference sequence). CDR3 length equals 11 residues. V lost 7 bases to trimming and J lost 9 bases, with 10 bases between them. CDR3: CASTPGSEQFF. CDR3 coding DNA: TGTGCCAGTACCCCGGGGAGTGAGCAGTTCTTC.